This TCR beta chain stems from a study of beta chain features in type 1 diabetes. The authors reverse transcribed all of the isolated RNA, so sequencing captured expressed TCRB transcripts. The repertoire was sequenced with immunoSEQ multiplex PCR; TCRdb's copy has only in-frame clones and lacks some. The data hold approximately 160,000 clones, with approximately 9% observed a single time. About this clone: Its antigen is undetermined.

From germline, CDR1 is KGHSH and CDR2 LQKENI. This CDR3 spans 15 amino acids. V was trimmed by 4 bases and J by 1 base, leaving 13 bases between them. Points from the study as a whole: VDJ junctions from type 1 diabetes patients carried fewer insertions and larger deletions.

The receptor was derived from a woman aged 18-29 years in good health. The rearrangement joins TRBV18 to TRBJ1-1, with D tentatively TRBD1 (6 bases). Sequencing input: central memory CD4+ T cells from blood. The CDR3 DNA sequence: TGTGCCAGCTCACTAGGGCAGGGGTCGAACACTGAAGCTTTCTTT. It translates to CASSLGQGSNTEAFF. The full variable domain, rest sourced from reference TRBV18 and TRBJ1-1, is NAGVMQNPRHLVRRRGQEARLRCSPMKGHSHVYWYRQLPEEGLKFMVYLQKENIIDESGMPKERFSAEFPKEGPSILRIQQVVRGDSAAYFCASSLGQGSNTEAFFGQGTRLTVV.